This T cell receptor beta chain originates from a study of PD-1 and CTLA-4 blockade in melanoma. The repertoire was sequenced with immunoSEQ multiplex PCR; TCRdb's copy has only in-frame clones and lacks some. Among about 30,000 clones, about 88% were seen once, and the ten largest hold 5% to 7.5%. Per the germline V gene, CDR1 is PRHDT and CDR2 is FYEKMQ (reference sequence). The CDR3 consists of 19 residues. Trimming took 2 bases from V and 0 from J; bases not matched to a gene: 4. The material sequenced was CD8+ T cells from peripheral blood, taken from a patient given anti-PD-1 treatment. The sequence was obtained from a human donor with melanoma. This sequence joins TRBV13 and TRBJ2-6; TRBD2 matches at 13 bases. The CDR3, as DNA: TGTGCCAGCAGCTTATTTGGGACTAGCGGGGCCTCTGGGGCCAACGTCCTGACTTTC. It is translated as CASSLFGTSGASGANVLTF.